This passage covers 29 T cell receptor beta chains from one sample sequenced in a study of regulatory T cells in long-lasting Graves disease. With iRepertoire HTBI primers and Arm-PCR of CDR3 regions, TCR beta libraries were built. TCRdb independently ran MiXCR on the multiplex PCR reads; one entry per CDR3 protein. The sample has approximately 350,000 distinct CDR3 sequences, 12% seen once. Time point of the sample: newly diagnosed GD, antithyroid drugs for less than 3 months. Extracted RNA from PBMCs served as the source of the TCR library. The same sample was also studied in work on T cells in Graves' hyperthyroidism and ophthalmopathy.

The sample was peripheral blood mononuclear cells (PBMCs), taken at new diagnosis, from a patient treated with antithyroid drugs. These receptors originate from a young woman with Graves disease.

The rearrangement links TRBV15 to TRBJ2-7; D call uncertain. CDR1 is LNHNV and CDR2 is YYDKDF in the germline V gene (reference sequence). CDR3 size: 13 residues. Trimming took off 6 bases at V and 0 bases at J, with 9 bases between the two ends. CDR3 protein: CATRGLRSYEQYV. The CDR3 nucleotides are TGTGCCACCAGGGGCCTTCGCTCCTACGAGCAGTACGTC.

There are many counts of this clonotype. The chain carries TRBV18 and TRBJ2-7; D possibly corresponds to TRBD1 (6 bases). V was shortened by 4 bases and J by 1 base, with 11 bases between the two germline ends. The CDR3 has 14 amino acids. Germline loops: CDR1 KGHSH, CDR2 LQKENI. CDR3 loop: CASSRTGNSYEQYV. The DNA of the CDR3 is TGTGCCAGCTCACGTACAGGGAATTCCTACGAGCAGTACGTC.

Regarding this clonotype: This likely comes from a read error, as the CDR3 has no conserved phenylalanine or tryptophan at its end. The chain recombines TRBV12-3 or TRBV12-4 with TRBJ1-2; D uncertain. This CDR3 comprises 16 residues. V lost 4 bases, J lost 3 bases, and 18 bases lay in between. Here the CDR3 reads CASSYLRGEGDYGYTL. CDR3 nucleotide sequence: TGTGCCAGCAGTTACCTCCGGGGAGAGGGAGACTATGGCTACACCCTC.

As for this clonotype: This clone may be a read error of a much larger clone one base away. V and J are TRBV2 and TRBJ2-1; TRBD1 matches at 10 bases. The CDR3 is 15 residues long. Germline CDR1 and CDR2: SNHLY and FYNNEI. The CDR3 sequence is CASSHRGQGYNERFF. CDR3 nucleotide sequence: TGTGCCAGCAGCCACCGGGGACAGGGGTACAATGAGCGGTTCTTC.

The V gene is TRBV12-3 or TRBV12-4, the J gene TRBJ1-1; tentatively, D is TRBD1 (5 bases). The CDR3 length is 15 residues. The V gene lost 3 bases and the J gene lost 1 base, with 12 bases spanning the gap. The CDR3 DNA is TGTGCCAGCAGTTTGGGGGGTCACGAGAACACTGAAGCTTTCTTT. Protein: CASSLGGHENTEAFF.

The chain employs TRBV2 and TRBJ1-2; the match to TRBD1 covers 8 bases. CDR3 length: 12 residues. Trimming at V came to 6 bases and at J to 6 bases, leaving 3 bases not matched to a gene. CDR1 is SNHLY, CDR2 FYNNEI, per germline. The CDR3 loop reads CASSEQGDGYTF. DNA for the CDR3: TGTGCCAGCAGCGAACAGGGGGATGGCTACACCTTC.

In this sample, this clonotype turned up many times. V is TRBV6-2 or TRBV6-3 and J is TRBJ1-5; D unclear. CDR3 length equals 12 residues. Between the trimmed V and J ends, which lost 8 bases and 3 bases, there was a span of 8 bases. CDR1 MNHEY and CDR2 SVGEGT come from the germline V gene. CDR3 residues: CASSTVNQPQHF. In nucleotides, the CDR3 is TGTGCCAGCTCAACAGTCAATCAGCCCCAGCATTTT.

In its sample, this clonotype was seen many times. This chain uses TRBV18 with TRBJ1-2; maybe TRBD1 (5 bases). There are 14 residues in the CDR3. The germline V gene has CDR1 KGHSH and CDR2 LQKENI. The V end was cut by 1 base, the J end by 3 bases, with 9 bases between. DNA for the CDR3: TGTGCCAGCTCACCACTGGGAGGGGACTATGGCTACACCTTC. Translated, it gives CASSPLGGDYGYTF.

Only a few counts were recorded for this clonotype. V and J are TRBV24-1 and TRBJ1-2; D gene uncertain. The germline V gene encodes CDR1 KGHDR and CDR2 SFDVKD. The CDR3 sequence is 13 residues long. Trimming shortened V by 4 bases and J by 8 bases, and 13 bases separated the two germline ends. As DNA, the CDR3 is TGTGCCACCAGTGACCTCAAATTGGAGGGCTACACCTTC. This sequence encodes CATSDLKLEGYTF.

This clonotype was detected ten times or more. V is TRBV3-1 and J is TRBJ2-3; 10 nucleotides agree with TRBD2. V gave up 3 bases and J gave up 6 bases; unmatched junction bases: 9. This CDR3 has 16 amino acids. Per germline, CDR1 LGHDT and CDR2 YNNKEL (reference sequence). The CDR3 spells CASSHLERGGLDTQYF. The CDR3, as DNA: TGTGCCAGCAGCCACCTCGAGCGGGGGGGCTTGGATACGCAGTATTTT.

This clonotype was observed many times. The chain carries TRBV7-8 and TRBJ2-1; D possibly corresponds to TRBD2 (5 bases). The V and J ends lost 5 bases and 2 bases respectively, with 28 bases between them. The CDR3 spans 20 residues. Germline V CDR1 and CDR2: SGHVS, FQNEAQ. Written as DNA, the CDR3 is TGTGCCAGCAGCCCAACTCTAGCCGTTGAACTGGCAACTCCCTACAATGAGCAGTTCTTC. It encodes CASSPTLAVELATPYNEQFF.

This clonotype has just a few counts. The rearrangement links TRBV4-1 to TRBJ2-7; 9 positions match TRBD2. Germline CDR1 is MGHRA and CDR2 is YSYEKL. V shed 2 bases, J shed 5 bases, and the junction held 7 bases outside the gene matches. The length of the CDR3 is 15 residues. DNA of the CDR3: TGCGCCAGCAGCCAAATAGCGGGAGCTTCCCACGAGCAGTACTTC. It codes for CASSQIAGASHEQYF.

The chain combines TRBV4-1 with TRBJ1-1; D uncertain. This CDR3 spans 14 amino acids. With 4 bases removed from V and 1 base from J, the gap between germline ends came to 10 bases. CDR1 is MGHRA, CDR2 YSYEKL, per germline. The DNA of the CDR3 is TGCGCCAGCAGCCGAGGGCTACAGAACACTGAAGCTTTCTTT. Translated, it gives CASSRGLQNTEAFF.

This sequence joins TRBV9 and TRBJ2-2; TRBD2 might be the D (6 bases). CDR1 is SGDLS and CDR2 is YYNGEE in the germline V gene. The V end was cut by 5 bases, the J end by 2 bases, with 13 bases between. The CDR3 totals 15 residues. The chain's CDR3 is CASRRGTQNTGELFF. CDR3 in DNA: TGTGCCAGCAGACGGGGGACTCAAAACACCGGGGAGCTGTTTTTT.

This clonotype was seen only a few times. The chain recombines TRBV5-5 with TRBJ2-2; D uncertain. The V gene's germline CDR1 is SGHKS and CDR2 YYEKEE (reference sequence). There are 14 residues in the CDR3. With 0 bases removed from V and 4 bases from J, the gap between germline ends came to 7 bases. DNA for the CDR3: TGTGCCAGCAGCTTGGCCGGGTTCACCGGGGAGCTGTTTTTT. Translated, it gives CASSLAGFTGELFF.

This clonotype occurred many times. This sequence joins TRBV20-1 and TRBJ2-1; no clear D. Per the germline V gene, CDR1 is DFQATT and CDR2 is SNEGSKA (reference sequence). This CDR3 comprises 17 residues. V dropped 0 bases and J dropped 0 bases, with 15 bases sitting between them. CDR3 bases: TGCAGTGCTAGAGATTTTCGTAGCCAGTCCTCCTACAATGAGCAGTTCTTC. Amino acid sequence: CSARDFRSQSSYNEQFF.

The chain has TRBV20-1 and TRBJ2-3; 10 nucleotides line up with TRBD2. The length of the CDR3 is 15 residues. V trimming: 3 bases; J trimming: 5 bases; junction bases outside the gene matches: 8. CDR1 DFQATT and CDR2 SNEGSKA come from the germline V gene (reference sequence). CDR3 DNA sequence: TGCAGTGCTAGGTGGCTAGCGGGAGTACAAGATACGCAGTATTTT. Residues: CSARWLAGVQDTQYF.

This clonotype was observed many times. The chain joins TRBV20-1 to TRBJ2-5, with 7 bases identical to TRBD2. The germline gives CDR1 DFQATT, CDR2 SNEGSKA (reference sequence). J was trimmed by 1 base and V by 1 base; bases with no gene match: 9. The CDR3 extends over 16 amino acids. CDR3 sequence: CSARAGGSGPQETQYF. The CDR3 DNA sequence: TGCAGTGCTAGAGCCGGCGGTAGCGGGCCCCAAGAGACCCAGTACTTC.

The chain is built from TRBV9 and TRBJ2-1, with 7 bases lining up with TRBD2. This CDR3 spans 15 amino acids. Germline CDR1 SGDLS, CDR2 YYNGEE. Germline trimming cut 5 bases from V and 5 bases from J; bases unmatched to any gene: 10. CDR3 protein: CASSEWGGGDNEQFF. The CDR3 nucleotides are TGTGCCAGCAGTGAGTGGGGGGGGGGAGACAATGAGCAGTTCTTC.

A remark on this clonotype: With only one base between it and a far larger clone, this is likely a read error. The rearrangement links TRBV11-2 to TRBJ2-7; D gene uncertain. The CDR3 contains 14 residues. Looked up from germline, CDR1 is SGHAT and CDR2 is FQNNGV. V was pared by 4 bases and J by 7 bases, with 17 bases between. CDR3 in DNA: TGTGCCAGCAGCTCTATCTCCCGATCCAATGAGCAGTACTTC. Its translation: CASSSISRSNEQYF.

Many counts were recorded for this clonotype. CDR3 nucleotide sequence: TGCAGTGCTAGAGGGCAGTCGATACTGGAGACCCAGTACTTC. This sequence encodes CSARGQSILETQYF. The rearrangement uses TRBV20-1 and TRBJ2-5; D call uncertain. CDR1 and CDR2 from the germline V gene are DFQATT and SNEGSKA (reference sequence). The CDR3 covers 14 residues. The V gene lost 1 base and the J gene lost 5 bases, with 14 bases spanning the gap.

This clonotype was seen many times. The V and J genes are TRBV15 and TRBJ2-1, with TRBD1 matching over 11 bases. The CDR3 extends over 17 amino acids. J gave up 6 bases and V 6 bases, and 13 bases lay outside the gene matches. Germline loops: CDR1 LNHNV, CDR2 YYDKDF (reference sequence). In DNA, the CDR3 is TGTGCCACCAGTCGGACTCCCGGGACAGGGGGTCTCAATGAGCAGTTCTTC. This translates into CATSRTPGTGGLNEQFF.

This chain joins TRBV11-2 and TRBJ1-5, with TRBD1 matching over 8 bases. The V segment lost 1 base and the J segment 7 bases; nucleotides outside the gene matches: 6. Germline CDR1 SGHAT, CDR2 FQNNGV. This CDR3 is built from 15 residues. In DNA form, the CDR3 reads TGTGCCAGCAGCTTAGGTGACAGGGGCAGACAGCCCCAGCATTTT. It translates to CASSLGDRGRQPQHF.

At least ten counts were recorded for this clonotype. The rearrangement joins TRBV28 to TRBJ2-1, with D tentatively TRBD1 or TRBD2 (5 bases each). The V and J ends lost 6 bases and 0 bases respectively, with 21 bases between them. CDR1 is MDHEN and CDR2 is SYDVKM in the germline V gene. The CDR3 consists of 18 residues. This chain's CDR3 is CASRSRGVDISSYNEQFF. CDR3 bases: TGTGCCAGCAGAAGCCGGGGCGTAGACATTAGCTCCTACAATGAGCAGTTCTTC.

This clonotype was counted ten times or more. This chain uses TRBV11-2 with TRBJ1-3; D may be TRBD1 (5 bases). CDR3 length equals 15 residues. Trimming cost V 1 base and J 0 bases, with 7 bases left between them. Per germline, CDR1 SGHAT and CDR2 FQNNGV. CDR3 nucleotide sequence: TGTGCCAGCAGCTTAGGCAGGGCCTCTGGAAACACCATATATTTT. Translating it yields CASSLGRASGNTIYF.

This clonotype was observed at least ten times. This chain connects TRBV6-2 or TRBV6-3 to TRBJ2-1; possibly TRBD2 for D (6 bases). The germline V and J ends were trimmed by 7 bases and 0 bases, with 10 bases remaining between them. The CDR3 length is 14 residues. Per the germline V gene, CDR1 is MNHEY and CDR2 is SVGEGT. As DNA, the CDR3 is TGTGCCAGCAAACGGGAGAGCTCCTACAATGAGCAGTTCTTC. Translated, it gives CASKRESSYNEQFF.

Worth noting for this clonotype: A much more abundant neighbour one base away suggests this may be a read error. The chain couples TRBV11-2 to TRBJ2-5; D not certain. The closer fit of TRBJ2-1 to the DNA end suggests the J call may be wrong. CDR1 and CDR2 from the germline V gene are SGHAT and FQNNGV. The CDR3 totals 15 residues. CDR3 in DNA: TGTGCCAGCAGTTACCCGCCTCGAAAGACCTACGAGCAGTTCTTC. It translates to CASSYPPRKTYEQFF.

This clonotype has a count of ten or more. The J gene is TRBJ2-1, the V gene TRBV27; 9 bases fit TRBD1. This CDR3 region has 15 residues. CDR1 is MNHEY, CDR2 SMNVEV, per germline (reference sequence). The junction had 6 bases not matched to a gene; V was cut back by 7 bases and J by 2 bases. CDR3 bases: TGTGCCAGCACCCATCGGGACAGGGCCTACAATGAGCAGTTCTTC. This codes for CASTHRDRAYNEQFF.

This clonotype has a count of ten or more. The chain recombines TRBV29-1 with TRBJ1-1; 7 nucleotides align to TRBD1. The germline V gene has CDR1 SQVTM and CDR2 ANQGSEA. The CDR3 covers 12 residues. J was trimmed by 4 bases and V by 8 bases; bases with no gene match: 7. The CDR3 DNA reads as TGCAGCCTATGGGACAGCGTCACTGAAGCTTTCTTT. This sequence encodes CSLWDSVTEAFF.